Below are 23 T cell receptor beta chains sequenced from a single sample in a study of shared clonotypes between healthy human individuals (TCRdb year 2020). Preparation of the library involved the immunoSEQ multiplex PCR assay. TCRdb's version of the immuneACCESS table is confined to in-frame rearrangements and falls short of the full clone set. An unresolved V gene accounts for under half of the shortfall where checked; the remainder is of unknown origin. Here the sample has 180,000 or so clones; about 93% occur a single time. Clones ranked in the top ten supply about 0.07% of the sample. The material sequenced was naive CD4+ T cells sorted from blood. The intended sense of this specimen's cell subset or site label: CD45RA+ positively selected. The receptors originated from a woman aged 30 to 39 in good health.

The chain recombines TRBV2 with TRBJ1-6; 8 positions agree with TRBD1. This CDR3 contains 15 residues. The trim removed 4 bases at V and 10 bases at J, leaving 9 bases unmatched. CDR1 is SNHLY, CDR2 FYNNEI, per germline. CDR3 sequence (DNA): TGTGCCAGCAGTGGACAGGGGATTGGAGACTCACCCCTCCACTTT. Protein: CASSGQGIGDSPLHF.

V gene TRBV19 combines with J gene TRBJ2-5; no clear D. Germline CDR1 LNHDA, CDR2 SQIVND (reference sequence). CDR3 length: 14 amino acids. Trimming removed 5 bases at V and 5 bases at J, with 15 bases between. CDR3 sequence reads: CASSLGRQQETQYF. DNA for the CDR3: TGTGCCAGTAGTCTAGGTAGACAACAGGAGACCCAGTACTTC.

The J gene is TRBJ1-6, the V gene TRBV27; TRBD1 matches 8 bases. Trimming took 6 bases from V and 7 from J; bases not matched to a gene: 8. CDR1 and CDR2 from the germline V gene are MNHEY and SMNVEV (reference sequence). This CDR3 contains 15 residues. The chain's CDR3 is CASSPRGLGNSPLHF. CDR3 nucleotide sequence: TGTGCCAGCAGCCCCAGGGGGCTCGGGAATTCACCCCTCCACTTT.

The chain is built from TRBV10-3 and TRBJ2-2; TRBD2 aligns across 8 bases. The CDR3 covers 15 residues. Trimming removed 6 bases from V and 4 bases from J; junction bases left unmatched: 7. Germline CDR1 and CDR2: ENHRY and SYGVKD. DNA for the CDR3: TGTGCCATCAGCCGAGCGGGAGCGGGCACCGGGGAGCTGTTTTTT. Translation gives CAISRAGAGTGELFF.

V is TRBV5-1 and J is TRBJ2-5, with D tentatively TRBD2 (5 bases). The germline CDR1 and CDR2 sequences are SGHRS and YFSETQ. The CDR3 is 14 amino acids. The V end was cut by 5 bases, the J end by 4 bases, with 15 bases between. DNA for the CDR3: TGCGCCAGCAGAACCCTAGCCGGTCCAGAGACCCAGTACTTC. Its translation: CASRTLAGPETQYF.

The CDR3 loop is CASSLTQGSDEQYF. The CDR3, as DNA: TGTGCCAGCTCACTAACACAGGGATCCGACGAGCAGTACTTC. The gene calls are TRBV18 and TRBJ2-7; weak D call: TRBD1 (6 bases). The CDR3 is 14 amino acids. Germline loops: CDR1 KGHSH, CDR2 LQKENI. V gave up 4 bases and J gave up 5 bases, with 15 bases separating them.

This clone was seen once. This chain links TRBV18 with TRBJ2-7; D call uncertain. Trimming cost V 3 bases and J 3 bases, with 18 bases left between them. Germline CDR1 is KGHSH and CDR2 is LQKENI. The CDR3 has 16 residues. The CDR3 protein is CASSPTIDAQLYEQYF. CDR3 coding DNA: TGTGCCAGCTCACCGACAATTGACGCACAACTCTACGAGCAGTACTTC.

This clone was seen a few times. The V and J genes are TRBV29-1 and TRBJ1-5; the D gene is possibly TRBD1 (6 bases). Germline-derived CDR1 and CDR2 are SQVTM and ANQGSEA. V was shortened by 7 bases and J by 4 bases, with 17 bases between the two germline ends. This CDR3 is 14 amino acids long. The CDR3 region has the DNA TGCAGCGCAACGAGCGAGGGACAAAATCAGCCCCAGCATTTT. This codes for CSATSEGQNQPQHF.

About this clone: This specimen includes other DNA sequences encoding the same CDR3. The V and J genes are TRBV11-3 and TRBJ2-5; no definite D call. The last part of the DNA fits TRBJ2-7 better; the J call may be wrong. Germline-derived CDR1 and CDR2 are SGHNT and YENEEA. The CDR3 totals 13 residues. This CDR3 is CASSLGPSYEQYF. CDR3 coding DNA: TGTGCCAGCAGCTTAGGGCCATCCTACGAGCAGTACTTC.

This chain uses TRBV6-5 with TRBJ2-6; tentative D call: TRBD2 (7 bases). This CDR3 contains 16 residues. The germline CDR1 and CDR2 sequences are MNHEY and SVGAGI. Trimming stripped 4 bases from V and 1 base from J, with 11 bases between. The CDR3 loop reads CASSWGGKSGANVLTF. CDR3 bases: TGTGCCAGCAGTTGGGGGGGCAAGTCTGGGGCCAACGTCCTGACTTTC.

The V and J genes are TRBV5-8 and TRBJ2-3; 11 bases match TRBD2. Germline-derived CDR1 and CDR2 are SGHTS and YDEGEE. There are 16 residues in the CDR3. Losses at the gene ends were 4 bases for V and 6 bases for J; bases not matched to a gene: 10. The DNA for the CDR3 is TGTGCCAGCAGCATCCCCGGGACTAGCGGAGGGGATACGCAGTATTTT. This sequence encodes CASSIPGTSGGDTQYF.

The chain links TRBV4-1 to TRBJ1-5, with a tentative D call TRBD1 (6 bases). The V gene's germline CDR1 is MGHRA and CDR2 YSYEKL. Trimming stripped 4 bases from V and 2 bases from J, with 12 bases between. The CDR3 has 15 amino acids. DNA of the CDR3: TGCGCCAGCAGCCCCCGGGAGGGGGGCAATCAGCCCCAGCATTTT. Translating it yields CASSPREGGNQPQHF.

The gene calls are TRBV27 and TRBJ1-1; weak D call: TRBD1 (5 bases). CDR1 and CDR2 from the germline V gene are MNHEY and SMNVEV (reference sequence). The CDR3 has 16 amino acids. V gave up 5 bases and J gave up 2 bases, with 18 bases separating them. The CDR3 spells CASSGRVGGGNTEAFF. DNA of the CDR3: TGTGCCAGCAGTGGCCGCGTCGGCGGGGGAAACACTGAAGCTTTCTTT.

The chain has TRBV29-1 and TRBJ2-7, with D unclear. With 3 bases removed from V and 1 base from J, the gap between germline ends came to 10 bases. CDR3 length: 13 amino acids. Looked up from germline, CDR1 is SQVTM and CDR2 is ANQGSEA. CDR3 nucleotides: TGCAGCGTTGAGGTCACGGATTCCTACGAGCAGTACTTC. This gives the protein CSVEVTDSYEQYF.

This sequence joins TRBV4-2 and TRBJ2-7; D remains ambiguous. This CDR3 has 16 amino acids. Trimming pared 0 bases from V and 0 bases from J, leaving 12 bases between. Germline V lookup: CDR1 LGHNA, CDR2 YNFKEQ. The CDR3 DNA reads as TGTGCCAGCAGCCAAGACGTGACCATAAGCTCCTACGAGCAGTACTTC. It specifies CASSQDVTISSYEQYF.

CDR3 bases: TGTGCCAGCAGTTTTACAGGGTTCGGGGACACTGAAGCTTTCTTT. Translating it yields CASSFTGFGDTEAFF. The V call is TRBV28, the J call TRBJ1-1; a weak D match, TRBD1 (6 bases). The germline CDR1 and CDR2 sequences are MDHEN and SYDVKM. The CDR3 sequence is 15 residues long. V dropped 3 bases and J dropped 3 bases, with 14 bases sitting between them. The full variable domain, in which reference TRBV28 and TRBJ1-1 provide the parts outside the CDR3, is DVKVTQSSRYLVKRTGEKVFLECVQDMDHENMFWYRQDPGLGLRLIYFSYDVKMKEKGDIPEGYSVSREKKERFSLILESASTNQTSMYLCASSFTGFGDTEAFFGQGTRLTVV.

The chain combines TRBV4-2 with TRBJ2-5; 10 bases agree with TRBD2. Germline assignment: CDR1 LGHNA and CDR2 YNFKEQ. The J segment lost 5 bases and the V segment lost 0 bases, leaving 15 bases of the junction unmatched. The CDR3 consists of 19 residues. The CDR3 loop reads CASSQDPRGVAGGGETQYF. The DNA for the CDR3 is TGTGCCAGCAGCCAAGATCCACGGGGGGTAGCGGGAGGTGGGGAGACCCAGTACTTC.

The chain recombines TRBV7-9 with TRBJ2-3, with 7 bases fitting TRBD2. CDR3 length equals 16 residues. V dropped 5 bases and J dropped 6; count of bases not matched to a gene: 14. Germline V lookup: CDR1 SEHNR, CDR2 FQNEAQ (reference sequence). As DNA, the CDR3 is TGTGCCAGCAGCCCTAGTAGACTAGCACCCGGGGATACGCAGTATTTT. It yields the protein CASSPSRLAPGDTQYF.

This chain joins TRBV5-5 and TRBJ2-7; TRBD2 matches 10 bases. Germline CDR1 reads SGHKS; CDR2 reads YYEKEE (reference sequence). Germline trimming cut 0 bases from V and 3 bases from J; bases unmatched to any gene: 18. This CDR3 contains 20 residues. The CDR3 bases are TGTGCCAGCAGCTTGGTAGTCCTAGCGGGAGTCCAGGGCGTATTCTACGAGCAGTACTTC. Translating gives CASSLVVLAGVQGVFYEQYF.

The gene calls are TRBV10-2 and TRBJ2-7; possible D gene TRBD2, 6 bases. Germline values: CDR1 WSHSY, CDR2 SAAADI. V was cut by 6 bases and J by 7 bases, with 16 bases left in between. The CDR3 contains 13 residues. CDR3 coding DNA: TGCGCCAGCAGGGGGCCGGGGACTCGAGAGCAGTACTTC. Residues: CASRGPGTREQYF.

The chain's CDR3 is CASKAGLDYGYTF. CDR3 coding DNA: TGTGCCAGCAAGGCCGGCCTAGACTATGGCTACACCTTC. The chain uses TRBV6-1 and TRBJ1-2; D not certain. From germline, CDR1 is MNHNS and CDR2 SASEGT. V was cut by 7 bases and J by 3 bases, with 12 bases left in between. CDR3 length equals 13 residues.

The chain couples TRBV10-2 to TRBJ2-3, with D perhaps TRBD1 (5 bases). CDR1 is WSHSY, CDR2 SAAADI, per germline. This CDR3 is built from 18 residues. V gave up 2 bases and J gave up 1 base, with 19 bases separating them. The chain's CDR3 is CASSERRAGLWGTDTQYF. DNA for the CDR3: TGCGCCAGCAGTGAGAGACGGGCAGGGCTATGGGGCACAGATACGCAGTATTTT.

The chain links TRBV28 to TRBJ1-3; no reliable D call. Per germline, CDR1 MDHEN and CDR2 SYDVKM. CDR3 length equals 15 residues. V lost 2 bases, J lost 0 bases, and 8 bases lay in between. The chain's CDR3 is CASSLQLSSGNTIYF. As DNA, the CDR3 is TGTGCCAGCAGTTTACAGCTTAGCTCTGGAAACACCATATATTTT. Using reference TRBV28 and TRBJ1-3 for the parts outside the CDR3, the full variable domain is DVKVTQSSRYLVKRTGEKVFLECVQDMDHENMFWYRQDPGLGLRLIYFSYDVKMKEKGDIPEGYSVSREKKERFSLILESASTNQTSMYLCASSLQLSSGNTIYFGEGSWLTVV.